The sample holds many counts of the clone carrying this TCR beta chain. The authors amplified TCR beta CDR3 regions, and they did so from RNA transcripts for repertoire sequencing. Amplification began with first-round RT-PCR using HTBI primers, then second-round multiplex PCR was performed. TCRdb passed the multiplex PCR reads through MiXCR, listing each CDR3 protein once. The table shows 400,000 to 450,000 distinct CDR3 sequences, with roughly 21% occurring only once. The CDR3 is 14 amino acids. Germline lookup yields CDR1 MNHNS and CDR2 SASEGT. Trimming pared 6 bases from V and 2 bases from J, leaving 11 bases between. These data are taken from a study of Graves' ophthalmopathy and Graves' hyperthyroidism.

The TCR was taken from a woman younger than 30 with stable Graves' hyperthyroidism. This chain uses TRBV6-1 with TRBJ1-5, with a weak D call TRBD1 (5 bases). The sequencing input was peripheral blood. The CDR3 here is CASRGRDGNQPQHF. The DNA for the CDR3 is TGTGCCAGCAGGGGCAGGGATGGCAATCAGCCCCAGCATTTT.